The 14 T cell receptor beta chains in this list originate from one sample, sequenced in a study of shared clonotypes between healthy human individuals. Sequencing used immunoSEQ multiplex PCR; TCRdb keeps in-frame clones, though not all of them. The sample comprises some 2,500,000 clones, 80% to 95% of which are singletons, and approximately 0.4% rests with the top ten. Sequencing was done on a sample of naive CD4+ T cells from PBMCs. Documented subset: CD45RA+ positively selected. The receptor set was obtained from a man between 18 and 35 years old in good health. Some clones in this sample may be carry-over from other donors' samples.

A note on this clone: Other DNA sequences in this sample translate to the same CDR3. The chain links TRBV9 to TRBJ2-1, with a tentative D call TRBD2 (6 bases). With 2 bases removed from V and 1 base from J, the gap between germline ends came to 13 bases. Germline V gives CDR1 SGDLS, CDR2 YYNGEE. This CDR3 spans 16 amino acids. CDR3 bases: TGTGCCAGCAGCGTGGACGGAGGAGGGTCCTACAATGAGCAGTTCTTC. Its translation: CASSVDGGGSYNEQFF.

The rearrangement links TRBV5-8 to TRBJ1-2; D is possibly TRBD1 (6 bases). V was shortened by 1 base and J by 2 bases, with 21 bases between the two germline ends. Looked up from germline, CDR1 is SGHTS and CDR2 is YDEGEE. This CDR3 is built from 18 residues. CDR3 region: CASSLWGGDRPSNYGYTF. The CDR3 DNA is TGTGCCAGCAGCTTGTGGGGGGGCGACAGGCCAAGCAACTATGGCTACACCTTC.

The chain couples TRBV7-7 to TRBJ2-5, with 14 bases aligning to TRBD2. CDR1 and CDR2 (germline): SSHAT, FNYEAQ (reference sequence). V lost 6 bases and J lost 5; bases outside the gene matches: 8. The CDR3 contains 16 residues. CDR3 in amino acids: CASSRGLAGGAETQYF. DNA of the CDR3: TGTGCCAGCAGTCGAGGACTAGCGGGAGGAGCGGAGACCCAGTACTTC. Variable domain in full (rest from reference TRBV7-7 and TRBJ2-5): GAGVSQSPRYKVTKRGQDVTLRCDPISSHATLYWYQQALGQGPEFLTYFNYEAQPDKSGLPSDRFSAERPEGSISTLTIQRTEQRDSAMYRCASSRGLAGGAETQYFGPGTRLLVL.

The sample holds one count of this clone. V gene TRBV5-6 combines with J gene TRBJ2-1; D may be TRBD1 (6 bases). The germline gives CDR1 SGHDT, CDR2 YYEEEE. The ends were cut back, 3 bases at V and 14 bases at J, with 15 bases in the middle. The CDR3 totals 12 residues. CDR3 residues: CASSSGTPLEFF. DNA for the CDR3: TGTGCCAGCAGCTCTGGGACACCGCTGGAGTTCTTC.

The CDR3 DNA is TGTGCCAGCAGTGAAGATTCGACTAGCGGCAAGTCCCTATCCACAGATACGCAGTATTTT. Protein product: CASSEDSTSGKSLSTDTQYF. The chain has TRBV2 and TRBJ2-3; TRBD2 matches at 9 bases. J lost 2 bases, V lost 1 base, and 16 bases had no gene match. The CDR3 contains 20 residues. Germline V gene data show CDR1 as SNHLY and CDR2 as FYNNEI.

The rearrangement uses TRBV5-1 and TRBJ2-3; TRBD2 matches at 16 bases. V dropped 4 bases and J dropped 1; count of bases not matched to a gene: 9. CDR3 length: 19 residues. Germline lookup yields CDR1 SGHRS and CDR2 YFSETQ. For the CDR3, the DNA is TGCGCCAGCAGCGCACCGGGACTAGCGGGAGGGCGGCGCACAGATACGCAGTATTTT. Its translation: CASSAPGLAGGRRTDTQYF.

This clone was seen only once. The chain has TRBV19 and TRBJ2-1, with a possible D match to TRBD2 (5 bases). The CDR3 spans 14 residues. The ends were cut back, 5 bases at V and 3 bases at J, with 11 bases in the middle. CDR1 and CDR2 from the germline V gene are LNHDA and SQIVND (reference sequence). Here the CDR3 DNA reads TGTGCCAGTAGTCTCGGACTGAACTACAATGAGCAGTTCTTC. Translated: CASSLGLNYNEQFF.

The chain couples TRBV28 to TRBJ2-1; TRBD2 might be the D (6 bases). The CDR3 covers 15 residues. Germline values: CDR1 MDHEN, CDR2 SYDVKM. V lost 5 bases, J lost 7 bases, and 18 bases lay in between. The CDR3 region is CASSAPGLVENEQFF. In DNA, the CDR3 is TGTGCCAGCAGTGCTCCGGGACTGGTGGAAAATGAGCAGTTCTTC. Complete variable domain (other parts from reference TRBV28 and TRBJ2-1): DVKVTQSSRYLVKRTGEKVFLECVQDMDHENMFWYRQDPGLGLRLIYFSYDVKMKEKGDIPEGYSVSREKKERFSLILESASTNQTSMYLCASSAPGLVENEQFFGPGTRLTVL.

The chain employs TRBV11-2 and TRBJ2-1; 7 bases align to TRBD1. Germline values: CDR1 SGHAT, CDR2 FQNNGV. The CDR3 has 16 residues. Trimming removed 6 bases from V and 7 bases from J; junction bases left unmatched: 15. CDR3: CASSLPGRGRGNEQFF. In DNA, the CDR3 is TGTGCCAGCAGTTTACCCGGTAGGGGGCGCGGGAATGAGCAGTTCTTC.

The rearrangement joins TRBV6-5 to TRBJ1-2; 8 bases fit TRBD1. Germline lookup yields CDR1 MNHEY and CDR2 SVGAGI. J was trimmed by 2 bases and V by 6 bases; bases with no gene match: 5. This CDR3 comprises 14 residues. CDR3 sequence: CASSRQGTNYGYTF. The CDR3 bases are TGTGCCAGCAGCAGACAGGGGACAAACTATGGCTACACCTTC.

This clone appeared a single time. V usage is TRBV5-6 and J usage is TRBJ2-2; D unresolved. V shed 0 bases and J shed 1 base, with 7 bases lying between them. Germline CDR1 and CDR2: SGHDT and YYEEEE. The CDR3 is 15 amino acids. The CDR3 spells CASSLGRRNTGELFF. CDR3 in DNA: TGTGCCAGCAGCTTGGGGCGCCGGAACACCGGGGAGCTGTTTTTT. Filled out from reference TRBV5-6 and TRBJ2-2, the complete variable domain reads DAGVTQSPTHLIKTRGQQVTLRCSPKSGHDTVSWYQQALGQGPQFIFQYYEEEERQRGNFPDRFSGHQFPNYSSELNVNALLLGDSALYLCASSLGRRNTGELFFGEGSRLTVL.

As regards this clone: In the same sample, other DNA sequences code for this CDR3. The chain joins TRBV30 to TRBJ1-1; the match to TRBD1 covers 9 bases. This CDR3 is built from 13 residues. Unmatched junction bases numbered 2, after V lost 5 bases and J lost 1 base. Looked up from germline, CDR1 is GTSNPN and CDR2 is SVGIG (reference sequence). CDR3 in amino acids: CAWGTGTNTEAFF. The DNA for the CDR3 is TGTGCCTGGGGGACAGGGACGAACACTGAAGCTTTCTTT.

Concerning this clone: The same CDR3 also results from other DNA sequences found in this sample. The rearrangement links TRBV5-1 to TRBJ2-7, with a possible D match to TRBD2 (5 bases). Between the trimmed V and J ends, which lost 0 bases and 2 bases, there was a span of 12 bases. Germline V lookup: CDR1 SGHRS, CDR2 YFSETQ. CDR3 length: 15 residues. Here the CDR3 DNA reads TGCGCCAGCAGCTTGGGGGGTAGCGCAGCCTACGAGCAGTACTTC. This translates into CASSLGGSAAYEQYF.

This chain links TRBV5-6 with TRBJ1-2, with D tentatively TRBD1 (5 bases). Trimming stripped 4 bases from V and 2 bases from J, with 15 bases between. Germline CDR1 and CDR2: SGHDT and YYEEEE. This CDR3 comprises 15 residues. The CDR3 DNA is TGTGCCAGCAGCCCAGGGCCCGAACGCAACTATGGCTACACCTTC. Amino acid sequence: CASSPGPERNYGYTF.